Each of the 23 T cell receptor beta chains below was sequenced from the same sample in a study of blood T cell repertoires in COVID-19. Produced via immunoSEQ multiplex PCR; TCRdb's table is partial and in-frame only. The sample carries about 120,000 clones, roughly 84% recorded once. Sequencing used PBMCs or T cells enriched from blood (not recorded which). These receptors all stem from a woman between 25 and 40 years old who had recovered from COVID-19.

The V gene is TRBV10-3, the J gene TRBJ2-7, with TRBD1 identical over 8 bases. Losses at the gene ends were 6 bases for V and 3 bases for J; bases not matched to a gene: 7. Germline loops: CDR1 ENHRY, CDR2 SYGVKD. This CDR3 comprises 14 residues. CDR3 DNA: TGTGCCATCAGGGCGACAGGGGCGAGCTACGAGCAGTACTTC. Translated: CAIRATGASYEQYF.

This clone was detected once. This chain links TRBV7-3 with TRBJ1-1, with TRBD1 identical over 9 bases. This CDR3 is built from 17 residues. J gave up 1 base and V 0 bases, and 6 bases lay outside the gene matches. Germline assignment: CDR1 SGHTA and CDR2 FQGTGA. This chain's CDR3 is CASSLTTGGRANTEAFF. Written as DNA, the CDR3 is TGTGCCAGCAGCTTAACCACAGGGGGCAGGGCGAACACTGAAGCTTTCTTT.

This clone was detected only a few times. The V and J genes are TRBV11-2 and TRBJ2-6; 12 nucleotides agree with TRBD2. The CDR3 extends over 17 amino acids. V shed 6 bases, J shed 0 bases, and the junction held 3 bases outside the gene matches. Germline CDR1 SGHAT, CDR2 FQNNGV. DNA for the CDR3: TGTGCCAGCAGTAGACTAGCGGGGGCCTCTGGGGCCAACGTCCTGACTTTC. It translates to CASSRLAGASGANVLTF.

This chain connects TRBV29-1 to TRBJ2-5; D not resolved. This CDR3 comprises 11 residues. CDR1 is SQVTM, CDR2 ANQGSEA, per germline. V was cut by 4 bases and J by 5 bases, with 8 bases left in between. As DNA, the CDR3 is TGCAGCGTTGCCCGGCGGGAGACCCAGTACTTC. Amino acids: CSVARRETQYF.

This clone was observed a few times. The chain joins TRBV19 to TRBJ1-5, with D unclear. The CDR3 totals 16 residues. V gave up 4 bases and J gave up 7 bases, with 20 bases separating them. The germline V gene encodes CDR1 LNHDA and CDR2 SQIVND (reference sequence). DNA for the CDR3: TGTGCCAGTAGTACATACGGAGCGGGCGACGGCCAGCCCCAGCATTTT. It specifies CASSTYGAGDGQPQHF.

This clone showed up just once. This chain links TRBV21-1 with TRBJ1-2; the table's D call TRBD1 went unverified against the DNA. TRBV21-1 is described as a pseudogene. The CDR3 is made up of 14 amino acids. This CDR3 is CASSKAVSNYGYTF. Here the CDR3 DNA reads TGTGCCAGCAGCAAGGCAGTCAGTAACTATGGCTACACCTTC.

As regards this clone: Compared with germline, one end of the junction differs, possibly owing to a read error. The V call is TRBV28, the J call TRBJ2-1; D might be TRBD1 (6 bases). This CDR3 contains 14 residues. The germline V gene has CDR1 MDHEN and CDR2 SYDVKM. CDR3: CASRGTSSDNEQFF. As DNA, the CDR3 is TGTGCCAGCAGGGGGACAAGCTCCGACAATGAGCAGTTCTTC.

This clone occurred a few times. The V call is TRBV5-8, the J call TRBJ1-5; weak D call: TRBD1 (6 bases). V lost 0 bases and J 5 bases, leaving 12 bases between the germline ends. The germline V gene encodes CDR1 SGHTS and CDR2 YDEGEE. This CDR3 contains 15 residues. The CDR3 coding sequence is TGTGCCAGCAGCTTGGACCTCGGGGGGCATCAGCCCCAGCATTTT. Its translation: CASSLDLGGHQPQHF.

The chain has TRBV7-6 and TRBJ2-1; 7 nucleotides match TRBD2. Germline CDR1 reads SGHVS; CDR2 reads FNYEAQ. The junction had 9 bases not matched to a gene; V was cut back by 0 bases and J by 1 base. This CDR3 has 18 residues. In nucleotides, the CDR3 is TGTGCCAGCAGCTTAGCCCCTCTAGGAGCGGGATCCTACAATGAGCAGTTCTTC. Amino acids: CASSLAPLGAGSYNEQFF.

V gene TRBV28 combines with J gene TRBJ2-5; TRBD2 matches at 9 bases. This CDR3 has 15 residues. Looked up from germline, CDR1 is MDHEN and CDR2 is SYDVKM. V lost 4 bases and J lost 1; bases outside the gene matches: 4. The CDR3 DNA follows: TGTGCCAGCAGTTACCTTAGCGGGGGCCAAGAGACCCAGTACTTC. Translation gives CASSYLSGGQETQYF.

This chain uses TRBV5-4 with TRBJ1-1, with 8 bases that match TRBD1. J was trimmed by 6 bases and V by 4 bases; bases with no gene match: 14. The V gene's germline CDR1 is SGHNT and CDR2 YYREEE (reference sequence). The CDR3 is made up of 16 amino acids. The CDR3 bases are TGTGCCAGCAGCATGACAGGGGTTAAGAGGACAGCTGAAGCTTTCTTT. Its protein is CASSMTGVKRTAEAFF.

The V and J genes are TRBV5-1 and TRBJ2-1; TRBD2 might be the D (7 bases). V was pared by 0 bases and J by 8 bases, with 18 bases between. Germline CDR1 reads SGHRS; CDR2 reads YFSETQ. The CDR3 contains 16 residues. The CDR3 here is CASSLVRGGGSDEQFF. DNA of the CDR3: TGCGCCAGCAGCTTGGTGAGGGGAGGGGGTAGCGATGAGCAGTTCTTC.

The chain uses TRBV28 and TRBJ2-7, with TRBD2 as a possible D gene (6 bases). The CDR3 is made up of 14 amino acids. Deletions cut 1 base from V and 3 bases from J, with 10 bases between. The germline V gene encodes CDR1 MDHEN and CDR2 SYDVKM. The CDR3 DNA follows: TGTGCCAGCAGTTTATCAGGGAGGATCTACGAGCAGTACTTC. Protein: CASSLSGRIYEQYF.

The chain has TRBV18 and TRBJ1-4; D remains ambiguous. The CDR3 is 12 amino acids. The germline V and J ends were trimmed by 5 bases and 7 bases, with 8 bases remaining between them. Germline assignment: CDR1 KGHSH and CDR2 LQKENI. CDR3 sequence: CASSGSGEKLFF. The CDR3, as DNA: TGTGCCAGCTCAGGATCGGGTGAAAAACTGTTTTTT.

This clone was seen once. CDR3 sequence: CASSQRTSGVDEQFF. Here the CDR3 DNA reads TGTGCCAGCAGCCAACGAACTAGCGGGGTAGATGAGCAGTTCTTC. The chain couples TRBV4-2 to TRBJ2-1, with 10 positions matching TRBD2. Germline lookup yields CDR1 LGHNA and CDR2 YNFKEQ. This CDR3 spans 15 amino acids. The V and J ends lost 2 bases and 8 bases, in that order; junction bases with no gene match: 6.

The DNA of the CDR3 is TGTGCCAGCAGCTTGGCCGGACAGGGAAACGAAAAACTGTTTTTT. Residues: CASSLAGQGNEKLFF. V and J are TRBV5-6 and TRBJ1-4; 8 positions match TRBD1. This CDR3 is 15 amino acids long. Looked up from germline, CDR1 is SGHDT and CDR2 is YYEEEE. Trimming took 0 bases from V and 8 from J; bases not matched to a gene: 6.

The rearrangement uses TRBV28 and TRBJ1-1; D is unclear. CDR1 and CDR2 (germline): MDHEN, SYDVKM. The CDR3 contains 10 residues. The V end lost 3 bases, the J end lost 12 bases, and 8 bases lay between the germline ends. CDR3 in DNA: TGTGCCAGCAGTTTCGACTCCCCTTTCTTT. It yields the protein CASSFDSPFF.

This chain links TRBV7-3 with TRBJ2-5, with 8 bases fitting TRBD1. From germline, CDR1 is SGHTA and CDR2 FQGTGA. The length of the CDR3 is 14 residues. V was clipped by 5 bases and J by 4 bases; unmatched bases: 6. The CDR3 region is CASSMTGARETQYF. The CDR3 DNA sequence: TGTGCCAGCAGCATGACAGGGGCTCGAGAGACCCAGTACTTC.

This chain joins TRBV5-6 and TRBJ2-7; perhaps TRBD2 as D (5 bases). Trimming stripped 4 bases from V and 7 bases from J, with 9 bases between. The CDR3 totals 11 residues. Germline V CDR1 and CDR2: SGHDT, YYEEEE. The CDR3 bases are TGTGCCAGCAGCGACCCGGGGGAGCAGTACTTC. Its protein product is CASSDPGEQYF.

This chain uses TRBV5-1 with TRBJ2-3, with 12 nucleotides matching TRBD2. Germline lookup yields CDR1 SGHRS and CDR2 YFSETQ. This CDR3 comprises 16 residues. The V segment lost 0 bases and the J segment 5 bases; nucleotides outside the gene matches: 4. The CDR3 here is CASSLAKGLAGDTQYF. The CDR3 DNA is TGCGCCAGCAGCTTGGCAAAGGGACTAGCGGGAGATACGCAGTATTTT.

CDR3 DNA: TGTGCCAGCAGGGGACAGGGGGCAATGGCTGAAGCTTTCTTT. Residues: CASRGQGAMAEAFF. This chain joins TRBV3-1 (or the pseudogene TRBV3-2) and TRBJ1-1; the match to TRBD1 covers 12 bases. The junction had 5 bases not matched to a gene; V was cut back by 6 bases and J by 6 bases. The CDR3 is 14 amino acids. The germline CDR1 and CDR2 sequences are LGHDT and YNNKEL (reference sequence).

The chain carries TRBV6-5 and TRBJ1-1, with D maybe TRBD1 (5 bases). CDR1 is MNHEY and CDR2 is SVGAGI in the germline V gene. Trimming cost V 4 bases and J 4 bases, with 10 bases left between them. The CDR3 is 13 residues long. The CDR3 loop reads CASSWGEGTEAFF. The CDR3, as DNA: TGTGCCAGCAGTTGGGGGGAGGGCACTGAAGCTTTCTTT.

The rearrangement joins TRBV5-1 to TRBJ2-3; 15 bases align to TRBD2. The V gene end was trimmed by 4 bases and the J gene end by 3 bases; junction bases not matched to a gene: 6. From germline, CDR1 is SGHRS and CDR2 YFSETQ. The CDR3 has 17 amino acids. CDR3 amino acids: CASSTGLAGGGTDTQYF. The DNA for the CDR3 is TGCGCCAGCAGCACAGGACTAGCGGGAGGGGGGACAGATACGCAGTATTTT. The variable domain in full, completed from reference TRBV5-1 and TRBJ2-3, reads KAGVTQTPRYLIKTRGQQVTLSCSPISGHRSVSWYQQTPGQGLQFLFEYFSETQRNKGNFPGRFSGRQFSNSRSEMNVSTLELGDSALYLCASSTGLAGGGTDTQYFGPGTRLTVL.